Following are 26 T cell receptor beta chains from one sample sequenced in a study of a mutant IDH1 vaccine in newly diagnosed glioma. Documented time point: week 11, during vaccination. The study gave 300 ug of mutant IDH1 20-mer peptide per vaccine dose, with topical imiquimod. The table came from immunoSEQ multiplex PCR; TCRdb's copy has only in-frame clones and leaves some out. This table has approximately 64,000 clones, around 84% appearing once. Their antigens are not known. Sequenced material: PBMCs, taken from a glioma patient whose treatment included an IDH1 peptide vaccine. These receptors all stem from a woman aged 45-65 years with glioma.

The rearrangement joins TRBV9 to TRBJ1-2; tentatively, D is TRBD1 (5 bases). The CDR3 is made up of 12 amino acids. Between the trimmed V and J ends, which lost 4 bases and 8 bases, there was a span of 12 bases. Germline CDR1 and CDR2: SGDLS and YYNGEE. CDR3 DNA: TGTGCCAGCAGCCCAGGGAGTCGGGGCTACACCTTC. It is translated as CASSPGSRGYTF.

For the CDR3, the DNA is TGTGCCAGCAGCAAAGAAAAGCGGACCAGGTTAAGTGAGCAGTACTTC. Its translation: CASSKEKRTRLSEQYF. This chain links TRBV21-1 with TRBJ2-7; TRBD2 was called by the table and not checked on the DNA. TRBV21-1 is reported as a pseudogene. CDR3 length equals 16 residues.

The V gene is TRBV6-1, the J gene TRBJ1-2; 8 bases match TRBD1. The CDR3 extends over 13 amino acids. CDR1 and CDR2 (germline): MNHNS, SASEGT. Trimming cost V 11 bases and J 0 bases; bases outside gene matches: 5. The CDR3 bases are TGTGCCGGAGGACAGGGTGCTAACTATGGCTACACCTTC. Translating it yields CAGGQGANYGYTF.

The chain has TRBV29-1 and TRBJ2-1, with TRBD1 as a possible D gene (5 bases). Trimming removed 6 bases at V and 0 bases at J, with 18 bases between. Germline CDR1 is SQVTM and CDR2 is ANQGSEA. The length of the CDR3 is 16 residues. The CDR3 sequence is CSVYRTETFSYNEQFF. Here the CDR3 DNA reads TGCAGCGTATACAGGACGGAAACCTTCTCCTACAATGAGCAGTTCTTC.

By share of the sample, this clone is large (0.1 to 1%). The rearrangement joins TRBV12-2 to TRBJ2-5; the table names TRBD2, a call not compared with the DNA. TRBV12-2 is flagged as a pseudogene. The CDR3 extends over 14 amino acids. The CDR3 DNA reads TGTGCAAGTCGCTCAGGTCGGGATAAAGAGACCCAGTACTTC. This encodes CASRSGRDKETQYF.

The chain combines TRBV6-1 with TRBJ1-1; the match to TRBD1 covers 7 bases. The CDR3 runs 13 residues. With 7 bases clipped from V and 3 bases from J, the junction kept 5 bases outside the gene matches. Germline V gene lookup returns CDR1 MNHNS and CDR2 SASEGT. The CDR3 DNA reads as TGTGCCAGCACTAGGGGGCTCGACACTGAAGCTTTCTTT. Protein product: CASTRGLDTEAFF.

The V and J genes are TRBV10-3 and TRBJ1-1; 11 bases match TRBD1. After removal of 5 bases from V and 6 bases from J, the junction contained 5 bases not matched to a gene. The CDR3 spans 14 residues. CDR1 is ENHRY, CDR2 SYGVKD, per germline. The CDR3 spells CAISTGQGGAEAFF. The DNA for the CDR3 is TGTGCCATCAGTACGGGACAGGGGGGGGCTGAAGCTTTCTTT.

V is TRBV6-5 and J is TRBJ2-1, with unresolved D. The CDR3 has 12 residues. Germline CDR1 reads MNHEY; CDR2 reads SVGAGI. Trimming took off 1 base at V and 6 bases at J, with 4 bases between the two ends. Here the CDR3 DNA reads TGTGCCAGCAGTTACTATGGCAATGAGCAGTTCTTC. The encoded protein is CASSYYGNEQFF.

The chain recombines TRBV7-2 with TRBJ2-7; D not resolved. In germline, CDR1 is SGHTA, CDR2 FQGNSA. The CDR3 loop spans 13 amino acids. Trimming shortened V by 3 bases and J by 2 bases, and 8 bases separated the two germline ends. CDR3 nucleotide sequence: TGTGCCAGCAGCTTTGGGCCAGCCTACGAGCAGTACTTC. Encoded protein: CASSFGPAYEQYF.

CDR3: CASSQGGTGGEKLFF. The CDR3 bases are TGTGCCAGCAGCCAAGGAGGGACAGGGGGGGAAAAACTGTTTTTT. The chain joins TRBV7-2 to TRBJ1-4; 11 bases match TRBD1. This CDR3 spans 15 amino acids. The germline V gene has CDR1 SGHTA and CDR2 FQGNSA. With V trimmed by 5 bases and J by 8 bases, 7 bases remained unmatched.

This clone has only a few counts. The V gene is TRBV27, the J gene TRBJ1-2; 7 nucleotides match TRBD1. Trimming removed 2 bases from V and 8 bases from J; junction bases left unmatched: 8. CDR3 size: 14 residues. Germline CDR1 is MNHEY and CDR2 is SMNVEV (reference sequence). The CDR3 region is CASSLLGGAVGYTF. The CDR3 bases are TGTGCCAGCAGTTTACTAGGGGGCGCGGTCGGCTACACCTTC.

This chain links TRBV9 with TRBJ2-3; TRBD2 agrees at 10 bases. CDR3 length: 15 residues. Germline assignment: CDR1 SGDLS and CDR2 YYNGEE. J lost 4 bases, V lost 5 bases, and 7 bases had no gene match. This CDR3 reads CASSPGTSDADTQYF. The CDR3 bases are TGTGCCAGCAGTCCCGGGACTAGCGACGCAGATACGCAGTATTTT.

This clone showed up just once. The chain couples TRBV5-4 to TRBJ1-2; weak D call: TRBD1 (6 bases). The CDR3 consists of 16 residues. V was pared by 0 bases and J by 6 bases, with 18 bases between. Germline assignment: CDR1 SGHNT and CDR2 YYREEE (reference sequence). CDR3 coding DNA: TGTGCCAGCAGCTTGGTGGGGGGTTTGGCAGGGGATGGCTACACCTTC. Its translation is CASSLVGGLAGDGYTF.

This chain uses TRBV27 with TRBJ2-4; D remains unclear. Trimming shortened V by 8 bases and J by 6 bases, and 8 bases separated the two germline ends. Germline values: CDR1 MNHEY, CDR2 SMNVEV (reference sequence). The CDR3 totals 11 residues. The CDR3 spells CASFQGNIQYF. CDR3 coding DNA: TGTGCCAGCTTTCAAGGAAACATTCAGTACTTC.

The CDR3 is CASSYRGFDQPQHF. CDR3 DNA: TGTGCCAGCAGTTATCGAGGGTTCGATCAGCCCCAGCATTTT. This sequence joins TRBV6-6 and TRBJ1-5; D is unresolved. CDR1 is MNHNY and CDR2 is SVGAGI in the germline V gene (reference sequence). Between the trimmed V and J ends, which lost 3 bases and 5 bases, there was a span of 11 bases. CDR3 size: 14 residues.

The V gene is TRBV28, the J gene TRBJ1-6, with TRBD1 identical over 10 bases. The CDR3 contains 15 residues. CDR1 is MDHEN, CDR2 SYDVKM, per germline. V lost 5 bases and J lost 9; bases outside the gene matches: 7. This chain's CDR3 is CASSPSGQGGSPLHF. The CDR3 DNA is TGTGCCAGCAGTCCCTCCGGACAGGGGGGTTCACCCCTCCACTTT.

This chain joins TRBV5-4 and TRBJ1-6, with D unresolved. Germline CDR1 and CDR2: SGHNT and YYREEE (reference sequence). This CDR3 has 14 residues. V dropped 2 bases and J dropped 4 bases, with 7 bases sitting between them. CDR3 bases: TGTGCCAGCAGCTTAGATCTATATAATTCACCCCTCCACTTT. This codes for CASSLDLYNSPLHF. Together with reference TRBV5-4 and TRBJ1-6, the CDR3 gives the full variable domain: ETGVTQSPTHLIKTRGQQVTLRCSSQSGHNTVSWYQQALGQGPQFIFQYYREEENGRGNFPPRFSGLQFPNYSSELNVNALELDDSALYLCASSLDLYNSPLHFGNGTRLTVT.

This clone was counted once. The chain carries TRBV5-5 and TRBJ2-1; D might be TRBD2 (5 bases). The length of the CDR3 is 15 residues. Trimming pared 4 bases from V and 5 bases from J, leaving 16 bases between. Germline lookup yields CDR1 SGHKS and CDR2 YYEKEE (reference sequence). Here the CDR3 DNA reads TGTGCCAGCAGCCCAACCGTTCTCGGGGACAATGAGCAGTTCTTC. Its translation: CASSPTVLGDNEQFF.

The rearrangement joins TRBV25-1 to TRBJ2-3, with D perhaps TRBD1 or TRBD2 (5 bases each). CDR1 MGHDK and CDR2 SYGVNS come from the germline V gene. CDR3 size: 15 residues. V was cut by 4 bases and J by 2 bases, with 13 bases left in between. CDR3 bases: TGTGCCAGCAGTGGGGACGGACATCCCACAGATACGCAGTATTTT. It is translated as CASSGDGHPTDTQYF. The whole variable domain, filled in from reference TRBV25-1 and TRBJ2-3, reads EADIYQTPRYLVIGTGKKITLECSQTMGHDKMYWYQQDPGMELHLIHYSYGVNSTEKGDLSSESTVSRIRTEHFPLTLESARPSHTSQYLCASSGDGHPTDTQYFGPGTRLTVL.

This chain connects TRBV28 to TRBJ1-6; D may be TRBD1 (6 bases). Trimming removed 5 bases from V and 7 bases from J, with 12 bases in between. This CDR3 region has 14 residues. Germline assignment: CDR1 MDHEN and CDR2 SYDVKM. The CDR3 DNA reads TGTGCCAGCAGTGGGAATACAGGGAATTCACCCCTCCACTTT. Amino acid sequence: CASSGNTGNSPLHF.

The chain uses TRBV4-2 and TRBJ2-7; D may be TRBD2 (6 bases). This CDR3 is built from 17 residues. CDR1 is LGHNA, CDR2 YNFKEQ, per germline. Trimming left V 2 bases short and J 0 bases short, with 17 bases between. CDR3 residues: CASSQPGAGYLSYEQYF. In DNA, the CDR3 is TGTGCCAGCAGCCAACCCGGGGCGGGATACCTCTCCTACGAGCAGTACTTC.

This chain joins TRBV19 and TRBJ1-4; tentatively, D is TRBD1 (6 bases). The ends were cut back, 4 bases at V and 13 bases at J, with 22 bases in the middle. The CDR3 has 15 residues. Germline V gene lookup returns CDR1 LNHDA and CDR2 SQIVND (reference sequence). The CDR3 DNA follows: TGTGCCAGTAGTACCCGACAGGCCACGGAAGCGGGACTGTTTTTT. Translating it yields CASSTRQATEAGLFF.

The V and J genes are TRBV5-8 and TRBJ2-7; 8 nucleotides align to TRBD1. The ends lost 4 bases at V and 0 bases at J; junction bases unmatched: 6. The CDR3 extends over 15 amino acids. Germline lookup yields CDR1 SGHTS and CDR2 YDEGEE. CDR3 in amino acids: CASSGRDRSSYEQYF. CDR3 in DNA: TGTGCCAGCAGCGGAAGGGACAGGAGCTCCTACGAGCAGTACTTC.

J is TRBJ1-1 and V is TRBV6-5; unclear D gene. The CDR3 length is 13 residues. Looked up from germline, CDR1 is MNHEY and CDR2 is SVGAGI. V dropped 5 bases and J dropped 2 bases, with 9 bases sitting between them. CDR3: CASSRTINTEAFF. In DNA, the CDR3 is TGTGCCAGCAGTCGAACAATCAACACTGAAGCTTTCTTT.

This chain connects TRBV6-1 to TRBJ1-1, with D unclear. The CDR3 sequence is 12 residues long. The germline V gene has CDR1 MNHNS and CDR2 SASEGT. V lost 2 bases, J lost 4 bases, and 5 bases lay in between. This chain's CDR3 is CASSELGTEAFF. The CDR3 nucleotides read TGTGCCAGCAGTGAACTAGGCACTGAAGCTTTCTTT.

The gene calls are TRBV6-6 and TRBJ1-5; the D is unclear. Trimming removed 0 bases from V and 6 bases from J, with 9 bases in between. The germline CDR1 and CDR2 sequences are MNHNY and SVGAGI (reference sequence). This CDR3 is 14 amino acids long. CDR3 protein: CASSYSSTGQPQHF. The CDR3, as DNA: TGTGCCAGCAGTTACTCGTCCACTGGTCAGCCCCAGCATTTT.